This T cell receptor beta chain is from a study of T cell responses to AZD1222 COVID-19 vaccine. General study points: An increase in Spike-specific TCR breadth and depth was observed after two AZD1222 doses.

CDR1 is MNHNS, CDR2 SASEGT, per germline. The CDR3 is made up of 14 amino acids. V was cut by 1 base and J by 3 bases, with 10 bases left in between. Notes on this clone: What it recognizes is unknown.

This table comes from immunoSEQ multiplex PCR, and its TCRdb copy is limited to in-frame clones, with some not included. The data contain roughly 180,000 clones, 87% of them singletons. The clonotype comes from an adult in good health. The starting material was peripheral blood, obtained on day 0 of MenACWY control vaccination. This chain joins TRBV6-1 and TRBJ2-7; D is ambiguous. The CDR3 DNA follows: TGTGCCAGCAGTGAAGTGGTCTTCAGCTACGAGCAGTACTTC. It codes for CASSEVVFSYEQYF.